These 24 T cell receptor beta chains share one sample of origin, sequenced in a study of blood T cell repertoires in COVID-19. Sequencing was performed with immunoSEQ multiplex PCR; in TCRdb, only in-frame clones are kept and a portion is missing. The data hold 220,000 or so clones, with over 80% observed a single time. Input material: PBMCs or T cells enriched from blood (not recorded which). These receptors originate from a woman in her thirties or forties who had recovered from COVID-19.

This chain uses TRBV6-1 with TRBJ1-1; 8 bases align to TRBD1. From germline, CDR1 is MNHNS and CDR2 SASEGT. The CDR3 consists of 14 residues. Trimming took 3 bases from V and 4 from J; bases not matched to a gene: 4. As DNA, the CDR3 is TGTGCCAGCAGTGAGACAGGGGTGGTCACTGAAGCTTTCTTT. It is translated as CASSETGVVTEAFF.

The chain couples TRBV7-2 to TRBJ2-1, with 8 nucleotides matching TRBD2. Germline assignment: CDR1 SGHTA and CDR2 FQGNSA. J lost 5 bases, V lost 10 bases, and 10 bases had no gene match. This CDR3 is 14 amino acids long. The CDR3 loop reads CATSRLANNNEQFF. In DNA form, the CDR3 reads TGTGCCACCTCACGACTAGCGAATAACAATGAGCAGTTCTTC.

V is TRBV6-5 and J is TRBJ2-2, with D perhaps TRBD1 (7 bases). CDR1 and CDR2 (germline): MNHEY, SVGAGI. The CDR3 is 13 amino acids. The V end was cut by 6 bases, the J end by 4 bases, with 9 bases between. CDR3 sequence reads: CASRQGGTGELFF. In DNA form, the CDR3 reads TGTGCCAGCAGGCAGGGGGGCACCGGGGAGCTGTTTTTT.

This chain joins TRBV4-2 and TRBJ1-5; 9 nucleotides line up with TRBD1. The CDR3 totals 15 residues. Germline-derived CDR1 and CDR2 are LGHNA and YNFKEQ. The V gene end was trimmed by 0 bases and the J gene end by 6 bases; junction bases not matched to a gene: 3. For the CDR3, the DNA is TGTGCCAGCAGCCAAGAGGGACAGGGAGGTCAGCCCCAGCATTTT. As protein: CASSQEGQGGQPQHF.

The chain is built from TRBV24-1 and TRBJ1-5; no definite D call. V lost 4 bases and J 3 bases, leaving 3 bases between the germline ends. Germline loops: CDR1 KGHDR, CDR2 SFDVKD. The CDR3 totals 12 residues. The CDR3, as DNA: TGTGCCACCAGTGACGTCAATCAGCCCCAGCATTTT. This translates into CATSDVNQPQHF.

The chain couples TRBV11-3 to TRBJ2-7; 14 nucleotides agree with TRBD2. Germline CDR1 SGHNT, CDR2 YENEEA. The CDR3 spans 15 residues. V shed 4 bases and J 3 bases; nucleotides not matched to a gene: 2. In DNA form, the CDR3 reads TGTGCCAGCAGCTCGGGACTAGCGGGAGACTACGAGCAGTACGTC. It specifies CASSSGLAGDYEQYV.

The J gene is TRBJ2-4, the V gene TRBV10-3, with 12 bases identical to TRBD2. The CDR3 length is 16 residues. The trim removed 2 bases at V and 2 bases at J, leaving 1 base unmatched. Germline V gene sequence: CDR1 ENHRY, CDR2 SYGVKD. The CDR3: CAISETSGRTKNIQYF. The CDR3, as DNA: TGTGCCATCAGTGAGACTAGCGGGAGGACCAAAAACATTCAGTACTTC.

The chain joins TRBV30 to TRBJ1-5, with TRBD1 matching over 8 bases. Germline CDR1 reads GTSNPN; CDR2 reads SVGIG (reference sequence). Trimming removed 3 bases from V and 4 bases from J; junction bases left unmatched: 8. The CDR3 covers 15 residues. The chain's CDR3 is CAWSRDRGGNQPQHF. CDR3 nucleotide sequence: TGTGCCTGGAGCCGAGACAGGGGTGGTAATCAGCCCCAGCATTTT.

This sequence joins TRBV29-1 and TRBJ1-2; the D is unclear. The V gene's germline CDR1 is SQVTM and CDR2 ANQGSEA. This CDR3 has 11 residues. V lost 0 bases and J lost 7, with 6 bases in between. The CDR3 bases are TGCAGCGTTGAAGATCTCGGTGGCTACACCTTC. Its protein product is CSVEDLGGYTF.

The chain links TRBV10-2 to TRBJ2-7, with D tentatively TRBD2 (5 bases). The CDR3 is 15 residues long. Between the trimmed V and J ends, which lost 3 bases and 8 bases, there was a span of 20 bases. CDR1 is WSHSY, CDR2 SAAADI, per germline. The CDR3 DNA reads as TGCGCCAGCAGTGATCAGAGGGCCCTAGGGTACCAGCAGTACGTC. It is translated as CASSDQRALGYQQYV.

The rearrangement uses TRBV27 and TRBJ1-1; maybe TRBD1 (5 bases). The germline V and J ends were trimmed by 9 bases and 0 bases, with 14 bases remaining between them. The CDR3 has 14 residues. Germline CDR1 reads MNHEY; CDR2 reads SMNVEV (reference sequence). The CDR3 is CASQRDGVNTEAFF. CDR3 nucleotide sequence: TGTGCCAGTCAGCGGGACGGAGTGAACACTGAAGCTTTCTTT.

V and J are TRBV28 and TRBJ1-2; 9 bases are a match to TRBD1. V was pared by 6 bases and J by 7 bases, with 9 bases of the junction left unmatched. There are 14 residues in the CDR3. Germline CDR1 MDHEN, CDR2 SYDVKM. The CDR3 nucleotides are TGTGCCAGCAGATCACCACAGGGGGCTGGTGGCTACACCTTC. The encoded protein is CASRSPQGAGGYTF.

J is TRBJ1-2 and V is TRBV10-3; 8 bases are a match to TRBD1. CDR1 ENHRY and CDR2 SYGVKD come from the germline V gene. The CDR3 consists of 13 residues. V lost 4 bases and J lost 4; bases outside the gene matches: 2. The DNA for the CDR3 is TGTGCCATCAGTGGGACAGGGAGCTATGGCTACACCTTC. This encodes CAISGTGSYGYTF.

In nucleotides, the CDR3 is TGTGCCTGGAGTGTACGCGTGAGCTCTGGGGCCAACGTCCTGACTTTC. As protein: CAWSVRVSSGANVLTF. This chain uses TRBV30 with TRBJ2-6; D remains unclear. The CDR3 has 16 amino acids. The V and J ends lost 0 bases and 0 bases respectively, with 9 bases between them. Germline CDR1 and CDR2: GTSNPN and SVGIG (reference sequence).

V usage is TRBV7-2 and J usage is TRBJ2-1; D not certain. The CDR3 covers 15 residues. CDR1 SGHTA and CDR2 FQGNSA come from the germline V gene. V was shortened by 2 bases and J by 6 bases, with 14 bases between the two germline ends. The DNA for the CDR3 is TGTGCCAGCAGCTTAATAATTCGCGGCACCAATGAGCAGTTCTTC. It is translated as CASSLIIRGTNEQFF.

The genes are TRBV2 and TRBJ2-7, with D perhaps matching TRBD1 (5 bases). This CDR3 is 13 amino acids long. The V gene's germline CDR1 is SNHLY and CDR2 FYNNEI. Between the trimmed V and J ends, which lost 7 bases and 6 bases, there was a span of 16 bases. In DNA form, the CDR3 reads TGTGCCAGCAATCTGGACAACCCTGGCGAGCAGTACGTC. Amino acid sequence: CASNLDNPGEQYV.

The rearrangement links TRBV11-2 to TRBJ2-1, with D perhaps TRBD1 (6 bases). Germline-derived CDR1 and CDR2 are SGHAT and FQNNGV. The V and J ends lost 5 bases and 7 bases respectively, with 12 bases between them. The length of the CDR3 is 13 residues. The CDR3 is CASSPYQGNEQFF. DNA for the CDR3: TGTGCCAGCAGCCCTTACCAGGGGAATGAGCAGTTCTTC.

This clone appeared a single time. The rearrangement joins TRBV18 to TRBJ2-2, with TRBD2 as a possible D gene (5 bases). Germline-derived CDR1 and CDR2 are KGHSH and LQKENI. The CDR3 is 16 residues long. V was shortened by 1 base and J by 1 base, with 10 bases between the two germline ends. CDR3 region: CASSPRGSLNTGELFF. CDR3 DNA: TGTGCCAGCTCACCACGAGGGAGCCTGAACACCGGGGAGCTGTTTTTT.

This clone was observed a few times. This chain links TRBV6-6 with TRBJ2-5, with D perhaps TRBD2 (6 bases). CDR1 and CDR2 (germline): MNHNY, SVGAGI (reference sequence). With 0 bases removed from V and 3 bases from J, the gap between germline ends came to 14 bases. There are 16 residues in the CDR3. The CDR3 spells CASSYSTGRLEETQYF. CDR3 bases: TGTGCCAGCAGTTACTCGACGGGACGACTAGAAGAGACCCAGTACTTC.

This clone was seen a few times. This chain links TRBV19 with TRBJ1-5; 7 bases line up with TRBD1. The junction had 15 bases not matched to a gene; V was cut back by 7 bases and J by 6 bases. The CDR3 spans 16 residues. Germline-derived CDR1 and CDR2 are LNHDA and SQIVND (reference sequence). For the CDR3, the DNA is TGTGCCAGTACCCCGCGCGGGCAGGGGGACTTTCAGCCCCAGCATTTT. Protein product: CASTPRGQGDFQPQHF.

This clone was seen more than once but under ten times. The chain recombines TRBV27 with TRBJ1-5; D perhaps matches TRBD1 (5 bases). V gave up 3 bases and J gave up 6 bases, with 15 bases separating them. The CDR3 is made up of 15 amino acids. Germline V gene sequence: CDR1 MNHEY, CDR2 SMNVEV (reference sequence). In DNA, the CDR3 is TGTGCCAGCAGTTTTGCGGGGGTAGATCCTCAGCCCCAGCATTTT. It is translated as CASSFAGVDPQPQHF.

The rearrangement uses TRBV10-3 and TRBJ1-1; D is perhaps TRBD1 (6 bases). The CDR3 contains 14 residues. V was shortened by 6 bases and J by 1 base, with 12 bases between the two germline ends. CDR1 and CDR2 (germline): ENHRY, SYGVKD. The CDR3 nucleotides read TGTGCCATCAGCGCTACGGACAGGAACACTGAAGCTTTCTTT. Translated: CAISATDRNTEAFF.

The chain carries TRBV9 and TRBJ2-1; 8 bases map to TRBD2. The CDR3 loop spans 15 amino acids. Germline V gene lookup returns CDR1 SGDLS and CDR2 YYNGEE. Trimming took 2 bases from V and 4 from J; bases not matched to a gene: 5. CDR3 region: CASSVYSGAYNEQFF. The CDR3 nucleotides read TGTGCCAGCAGCGTTTATAGCGGGGCTTACAATGAGCAGTTCTTC.

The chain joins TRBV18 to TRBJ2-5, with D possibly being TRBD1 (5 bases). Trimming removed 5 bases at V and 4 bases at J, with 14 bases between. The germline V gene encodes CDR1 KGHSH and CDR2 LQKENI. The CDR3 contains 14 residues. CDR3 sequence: CASSKTEYRETQYF. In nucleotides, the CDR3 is TGTGCCAGCTCAAAGACAGAGTACCGAGAGACCCAGTACTTC.